The 28 T cell receptor beta chains given below trace back to one sample, sequenced in a study of CD8+ T cells in alopecia areata. cDNA serving as the sequencing template came from extracted, reverse transcribed RNA. The data were produced by immunoSEQ multiplex PCR, yet TCRdb's version contains in-frame clones alone and is incomplete. The sample holds about 69,000 clones; approximately 60% are singletons and the top ten take under 20%. The material sequenced was CD8+ T cells sorted from blood, taken at week 0. These receptors were collected from a human donor with alopecia areata.

The rearrangement links TRBV7-6 to TRBJ2-1; 8 positions agree with TRBD2. V lost 1 base, J lost 3 bases, and 8 bases stayed unmatched. This CDR3 is built from 17 residues. Germline V gene lookup returns CDR1 SGHVS and CDR2 FNYEAQ. The DNA of the CDR3 is TGTGCCAGCAGCTTAGGGGTTCCAGCGGGAGACTACAATGAGCAGTTCTTC. It codes for CASSLGVPAGDYNEQFF.

This clone came up once. J is TRBJ2-5 and V is TRBV6-6; 13 bases fit TRBD2. V shed 6 bases and J 5 bases; nucleotides not matched to a gene: 9. CDR1 is MNHNY and CDR2 is SVGAGI in the germline V gene (reference sequence). The CDR3 loop spans 16 amino acids. CDR3 sequence reads: CASSLGLAGDGETQYF. The CDR3 nucleotides read TGTGCCAGCAGCCTAGGACTAGCGGGGGATGGGGAGACCCAGTACTTC.

This sequence joins TRBV6-1 and TRBJ1-6; 8 bases fit TRBD1. The V gene end was trimmed by 2 bases and the J gene end by 8 bases; junction bases not matched to a gene: 2. Germline loops: CDR1 MNHNS, CDR2 SASEGT. The CDR3 totals 14 residues. In DNA, the CDR3 is TGTGCCAGCAGTGAACAGGGGGCTTATTCACCCCTCCACTTT. This codes for CASSEQGAYSPLHF.

This sequence joins TRBV7-2 and TRBJ1-2, with 7 positions matching TRBD1. CDR3 length: 12 amino acids. V shed 5 bases, J shed 3 bases, and the junction held 0 bases outside the gene matches. In germline, CDR1 is SGHTA, CDR2 FQGNSA. CDR3 loop: CASSDRDYGYTF. The CDR3 DNA sequence: TGTGCCAGCAGCGACAGGGACTATGGCTACACCTTC.

The J gene is TRBJ1-2, the V gene TRBV30, with TRBD1 identical over 8 bases. From germline, CDR1 is GTSNPN and CDR2 SVGIG (reference sequence). The CDR3 has 13 amino acids. Unmatched junction bases numbered 8, after V lost 7 bases and J lost 4 bases. The CDR3 loop is CAYDSGTGYGYTF. DNA of the CDR3: TGTGCCTATGATTCCGGGACAGGCTATGGCTACACCTTC.

The rearrangement uses TRBV7-9 and TRBJ1-1; the match to TRBD1 covers 8 bases. Germline V gene sequence: CDR1 SEHNR, CDR2 FQNEAQ (reference sequence). The CDR3 totals 14 residues. Unmatched junction bases numbered 5, after V lost 1 base and J lost 7 bases. The DNA of the CDR3 is TGTGCCAGCAGCTTAGTGGACAGGGAGGTTGAAGCTTTCTTT. This translates into CASSLVDREVEAFF.

The rearrangement joins TRBV29-1 to TRBJ2-7; no firm D call. With 5 bases removed from V and 6 bases from J, the gap between germline ends came to 11 bases. Germline V gene data show CDR1 as SQVTM and CDR2 as ANQGSEA. The CDR3 has 11 amino acids. This CDR3 reads CSVLRSSEQYF. The CDR3 coding sequence is TGCAGCGTTCTCAGGAGTTCCGAGCAGTACTTC.

V gene TRBV29-1 combines with J gene TRBJ2-7; TRBD2 might be the D (6 bases). The CDR3 covers 12 residues. CDR1 and CDR2 from the germline V gene are SQVTM and ANQGSEA. The V gene lost 3 bases and the J gene lost 3 bases, with 9 bases spanning the gap. The CDR3 bases are TGCAGCGTTGACGGCGGGGACTACGAGCAGTACTTC. Its translation is CSVDGGDYEQYF.

This clone was seen only a few times. The chain has TRBV7-9 and TRBJ2-7; D perhaps matches TRBD2 (6 bases). Germline assignment: CDR1 SEHNR and CDR2 FQNEAQ (reference sequence). The V and J ends lost 7 bases and 2 bases respectively, with 15 bases between them. This CDR3 comprises 14 residues. In nucleotides, the CDR3 is TGTGCCAGCACCGTTCGCGGGGTCCCCTACGAGCAGTACTTC. Amino acid sequence: CASTVRGVPYEQYF.

The rearrangement links TRBV6-4 to TRBJ2-1; either TRBD1 or TRBD2 may supply D (5 bases each). This CDR3 is 17 amino acids long. V lost 0 bases, J lost 3 bases, and 15 bases lay in between. From germline, CDR1 is MRHNA and CDR2 SNTAGT. Here the CDR3 reads CASSDSTGTRNYNEQFF. CDR3 nucleotides: TGTGCCAGCAGTGACTCAACTGGGACGCGGAACTACAATGAGCAGTTCTTC.

The J gene is TRBJ2-3, the V gene TRBV5-1; 8 positions match TRBD1. From germline, CDR1 is SGHRS and CDR2 YFSETQ. J was trimmed by 4 bases and V by 4 bases; bases with no gene match: 11. The CDR3 is made up of 16 amino acids. CDR3 sequence: CASSPLGQGAADTQYF. CDR3 DNA: TGCGCCAGCAGCCCGCTGGGGCAGGGGGCCGCAGATACGCAGTATTTT. The whole variable domain, filled in from reference TRBV5-1 and TRBJ2-3, reads KAGVTQTPRYLIKTRGQQVTLSCSPISGHRSVSWYQQTPGQGLQFLFEYFSETQRNKGNFPGRFSGRQFSNSRSEMNVSTLELGDSALYLCASSPLGQGAADTQYFGPGTRLTVL.

The V call is TRBV29-1, the J call TRBJ2-1; 11 bases fit TRBD2. CDR3 length: 14 residues. Germline V gene lookup returns CDR1 SQVTM and CDR2 ANQGSEA. The ends lost 4 bases at V and 5 bases at J; junction bases unmatched: 4. The CDR3 nucleotides read TGCAGCGTTGGTGCTAGCGGGGGGAACAATGAGCAGTTCTTC. Translating gives CSVGASGGNNEQFF.

V gene TRBV30 combines with J gene TRBJ2-2; D possibly corresponds to TRBD1 (5 bases). The germline V gene has CDR1 GTSNPN and CDR2 SVGIG (reference sequence). The CDR3 sequence is 14 residues long. The V gene lost 3 bases and the J gene lost 1 base, with 9 bases spanning the gap. CDR3: CAWSRERNTGELFF. The CDR3 DNA reads TGTGCCTGGAGCAGGGAAAGGAACACCGGGGAGCTGTTTTTT.

V and J are TRBV9 and TRBJ2-7; 11 bases are a match to TRBD1. The CDR3 contains 16 residues. Trimming at V came to 0 bases and at J to 2 bases, leaving 4 bases not matched to a gene. Germline-derived CDR1 and CDR2 are SGDLS and YYNGEE. As DNA, the CDR3 is TGTGCCAGCAGCGTAGGAGAGGGACAGGGGGCCTACGAGCAGTACTTC. It encodes CASSVGEGQGAYEQYF.

The rearrangement links TRBV5-1 to TRBJ2-1; the D gene is possibly TRBD2 (5 bases). The CDR3 contains 12 residues. Trimming removed 0 bases from V and 7 bases from J, with 5 bases in between. CDR1 is SGHRS, CDR2 YFSETQ, per germline. CDR3 DNA sequence: TGCGCCAGCAGCTTGGCGGGGAATGAGCAGTTCTTC. Its translation is CASSLAGNEQFF.

The chain uses TRBV7-2 and TRBJ2-7; 7 bases fit TRBD2. Germline lookup yields CDR1 SGHTA and CDR2 FQGNSA. Losses at the gene ends were 10 bases for V and 2 bases for J; bases not matched to a gene: 5. The CDR3 length is 12 residues. CDR3 in amino acids: CATHGLAYEQYF. CDR3 coding DNA: TGTGCCACCCATGGACTAGCCTACGAGCAGTACTTC.

The chain uses TRBV7-9 and TRBJ1-2; D unresolved. This CDR3 has 11 amino acids. Germline CDR1 and CDR2: SEHNR and FQNEAQ (reference sequence). V lost 1 base to trimming and J lost 6 bases, with 3 bases between them. The CDR3 DNA sequence: TGTGCCAGCAGCTTAGGGGATGGCTACACCTTC. It is translated as CASSLGDGYTF.

The genes are TRBV14 and TRBJ2-7; D may match TRBD1 or TRBD2 (6 bases each). This CDR3 is built from 17 residues. Germline CDR1 SGHDN, CDR2 FVKESK. Trimming removed 0 bases from V and 0 bases from J, with 15 bases in between. The CDR3 region is CASSQDGWGAVSYEQYF. As DNA, the CDR3 is TGTGCCAGCAGCCAAGATGGCTGGGGGGCCGTCTCCTACGAGCAGTACTTC.

This rearrangement joins TRBV4-1 to TRBJ1-2; D gene unclear. Germline loops: CDR1 MGHRA, CDR2 YSYEKL. This CDR3 has 16 amino acids. Trimming stripped 0 bases from V and 0 bases from J, with 11 bases between. The DNA of the CDR3 is TGCGCCAGCAGCCAAGATGGGTCCAGTCCTAACTATGGCTACACCTTC. This codes for CASSQDGSSPNYGYTF.

As to this clone: The same CDR3 is also encoded by other DNA sequences in this sample. V and J are TRBV6-5 and TRBJ2-1; no firm D call. Trimming pared 6 bases from V and 7 bases from J, leaving 7 bases between. This CDR3 spans 11 amino acids. Germline CDR1 and CDR2: MNHEY and SVGAGI. In nucleotides, the CDR3 is TGTGCCAGCAGCCCCGGGAATGAGCAGTTCTTC. Translated, it gives CASSPGNEQFF.

Only a few counts were recorded for this clone. The chain recombines TRBV7-9 with TRBJ2-7; a weak D match, TRBD1 (6 bases). The CDR3 consists of 16 residues. Germline CDR1 and CDR2: SEHNR and FQNEAQ (reference sequence). V dropped 1 base and J dropped 3 bases, with 16 bases sitting between them. CDR3 sequence reads: CASSLDVGTTGYEQYF. The CDR3 coding sequence is TGTGCCAGCAGCTTAGATGTTGGGACAACCGGCTACGAGCAGTACTTC.

The chain couples TRBV4-2 to TRBJ2-4; TRBD2 is a possible D gene (7 bases). Germline V gene data show CDR1 as LGHNA and CDR2 as YNFKEQ. The length of the CDR3 is 12 residues. Deletions cut 4 bases from V and 11 bases from J, with 12 bases between. The CDR3 spells CASSPPGGLQYF. CDR3 nucleotides: TGTGCCAGCAGCCCGCCGGGGGGCCTTCAGTACTTC.

The genes are TRBV6-5 and TRBJ2-1, with 7 bases lining up with TRBD1. V gave up 4 bases and J gave up 4 bases; unmatched junction bases: 7. CDR3 length: 15 amino acids. From germline, CDR1 is MNHEY and CDR2 SVGAGI. This chain's CDR3 is CASSFDRAHYNEQFF. CDR3 nucleotide sequence: TGTGCCAGCAGTTTCGACAGGGCCCATTACAATGAGCAGTTCTTC.

The chain has TRBV9 and TRBJ1-5, with D maybe TRBD1 (5 bases). The CDR3 is 15 amino acids. Germline values: CDR1 SGDLS, CDR2 YYNGEE. Trimming removed 0 bases from V and 2 bases from J, with 9 bases in between. The DNA of the CDR3 is TGTGCCAGCAGCGTAGGTGGCAGGGGCAATCAGCCCCAGCATTTT. It is translated as CASSVGGRGNQPQHF.

This chain uses TRBV27 with TRBJ1-2; the D gene is possibly TRBD1 (5 bases). V shed 3 bases and J shed 3 bases, with 11 bases lying between them. The length of the CDR3 is 14 residues. CDR1 MNHEY and CDR2 SMNVEV come from the germline V gene (reference sequence). CDR3 in DNA: TGTGCCAGCAGTTTCGATGGGGGAGACTATGGCTACACCTTC. It yields the protein CASSFDGGDYGYTF.

The chain employs TRBV9 and TRBJ2-1, with 8 bases fitting TRBD2. The CDR3 length is 15 residues. Germline V lookup: CDR1 SGDLS, CDR2 YYNGEE. The trim removed 1 base at V and 8 bases at J, leaving 8 bases unmatched. The CDR3 nucleotides read TGTGCCAGCAGCGTAACAGCGGGAGTTGGCTATGAGCAGTTCTTC. It yields the protein CASSVTAGVGYEQFF.

The genes are TRBV5-1 and TRBJ2-7, with D hard to call. The CDR3 covers 13 residues. Germline CDR1 and CDR2: SGHRS and YFSETQ. V gave up 5 bases and J gave up 3 bases, with 12 bases separating them. Here the CDR3 DNA reads TGCGCCAGCAGTTCGGCCGTGGACTACGAGCAGTACTTC. Translated: CASSSAVDYEQYF.

The chain employs TRBV27 and TRBJ2-3, with unresolved D. The CDR3 runs to 15 residues. Trimming took 0 bases from V and 0 from J, leaving 7 bases between them. Germline CDR1 is MNHEY and CDR2 is SMNVEV (reference sequence). CDR3 residues: CASSLSRSSTDTQYF. The CDR3 bases are TGTGCCAGCAGTTTATCTAGATCTAGCACAGATACGCAGTATTTT.